Each of the 30 T cell receptor beta chains below was sequenced from the same sample in a study of cytomegalovirus exposure and HLA in healthy donors. The method was immunoSEQ multiplex PCR; TCRdb's version includes in-frame clones alone and lacks a portion of them. This table holds roughly 120,000 clones, over 65% found once. Sequences were obtained from PBMCs. The receptors derive from a woman in her twenties or thirties in good health and CMV-seronegative.

The chain recombines TRBV5-5 with TRBJ1-2; the match to TRBD1 covers 8 bases. This CDR3 contains 13 residues. Germline lookup yields CDR1 SGHKS and CDR2 YYEKEE (reference sequence). After removal of 4 bases from V and 8 bases from J, the junction contained 7 bases not matched to a gene. Here the CDR3 reads CASSPQGETGYTF. The CDR3 coding sequence is TGTGCCAGCAGCCCACAGGGGGAGACGGGCTACACCTTC.

The V call is TRBV18, the J call TRBJ2-1, with TRBD2 matching 12 bases. From germline, CDR1 is KGHSH and CDR2 LQKENI. V trimming: 3 bases; J trimming: 8 bases; junction bases outside the gene matches: 5. The CDR3 spans 15 residues. The CDR3 sequence: CASSPRTSGVDEQFF. The CDR3 DNA follows: TGTGCCAGCTCACCCCGGACTAGCGGGGTGGATGAGCAGTTCTTC.

The chain links TRBV21-1 to TRBJ2-5; the D call TRBD2 from the table was never checked on the DNA. TRBV21-1 is marked as a pseudogene. CDR3 size: 17 residues. The CDR3 here is CASNPGPGLAGGETQYF. In DNA form, the CDR3 reads TGTGCCAGCAACCCCGGGCCGGGCCTAGCGGGAGGAGAGACCCAGTACTTC.

The CDR3 loop is CASIKGVGTEAFF. CDR3 nucleotides: TGTGCCAGTATAAAGGGAGTGGGTACTGAAGCTTTCTTT. The rearrangement joins TRBV19 to TRBJ1-1; D not certain. The CDR3 contains 13 residues. Trimming shortened V by 7 bases and J by 5 bases, and 14 bases separated the two germline ends. The V gene's germline CDR1 is LNHDA and CDR2 SQIVND (reference sequence).

The chain employs TRBV29-1 and TRBJ1-1, with D possibly TRBD1 on 5 matching bases. The V gene lost 3 bases and the J gene lost 6 bases, with 8 bases spanning the gap. Per germline, CDR1 SQVTM and CDR2 ANQGSEA. The CDR3 has 11 amino acids. The CDR3 bases are TGCAGCGTTGAGGGGGAGGCTGAAGCTTTCTTT. Protein sequence: CSVEGEAEAFF.

The rearrangement links TRBV9 to TRBJ1-1; TRBD1 aligns across 10 bases. There are 18 residues in the CDR3. V shed 0 bases, J shed 1 base, and the junction held 9 bases outside the gene matches. Germline V lookup: CDR1 SGDLS, CDR2 YYNGEE. The CDR3 bases are TGTGCCAGCAGCGTAGGAGGGGGGACAGGGGCTACGAACACTGAAGCTTTCTTT. The encoded protein is CASSVGGGTGATNTEAFF. The complete variable domain, with remaining parts taken from reference TRBV9 and TRBJ1-1, reads DSGVTQTPKHLITATGQRVTLRCSPRSGDLSVYWYQQSLDQGLQFLIQYYNGEERAKGNILERFSAQQFPDLHSELNLSSLELGDSALYFCASSVGGGTGATNTEAFFGQGTRLTVV.

The DNA of the CDR3 is TGTGCCAGCTCCCCCTACAGGGGGCAAAATTCACCCCTCCACTTT. Encoded protein: CASSPYRGQNSPLHF. The chain carries TRBV18 and TRBJ1-6; 9 positions match TRBD1. V shed 6 bases and J 7 bases; nucleotides not matched to a gene: 7. Germline CDR1 is KGHSH and CDR2 is LQKENI. This CDR3 is 15 amino acids long.

This chain links TRBV19 with TRBJ2-1; TRBD2 matches at 7 bases. V trimming: 6 bases; J trimming: 3 bases; junction bases outside the gene matches: 5. CDR1 and CDR2 from the germline V gene are LNHDA and SQIVND (reference sequence). The CDR3 spans 14 residues. CDR3: CASRGGTVYNEQFF. The DNA for the CDR3 is TGTGCCAGTAGGGGGGGGACTGTCTACAATGAGCAGTTCTTC.

The V gene is TRBV28, the J gene TRBJ1-5, with TRBD1 matching over 8 bases. V lost 4 bases and J lost 0; bases outside the gene matches: 2. Germline CDR1 is MDHEN and CDR2 is SYDVKM. CDR3 length: 15 residues. CDR3 sequence reads: CASSSTGDSNQPQHF. CDR3 nucleotides: TGTGCCAGCAGTTCGACAGGGGATAGCAATCAGCCCCAGCATTTT.

The rearrangement joins TRBV9 to TRBJ1-4; D uncertain. Trimming left V 1 base short and J 8 bases short, with 15 bases between. This CDR3 has 15 residues. In germline, CDR1 is SGDLS, CDR2 YYNGEE. The CDR3, as DNA: TGTGCCAGCAGCGTAACCCCCGGGGATGGGGAAAAACTGTTTTTT. This gives the protein CASSVTPGDGEKLFF.

This clone was detected a few times. V and J are TRBV9 and TRBJ2-1, with 7 bases lining up with TRBD2. Per the germline V gene, CDR1 is SGDLS and CDR2 is YYNGEE. The CDR3 consists of 17 residues. The trim removed 4 bases at V and 0 bases at J, leaving 10 bases unmatched. The CDR3 coding sequence is TGTGCCAGCAGCCCAGACCAGCGGGGTCCCTCCTACAATGAGCAGTTCTTC. This codes for CASSPDQRGPSYNEQFF.

The gene calls are TRBV6-4 and TRBJ1-6; D not certain. V shed 2 bases and J shed 9 bases, with 8 bases lying between them. In germline, CDR1 is MRHNA, CDR2 SNTAGT. This CDR3 region has 13 residues. The CDR3 coding sequence is TGTGCCAGCAGTGACGTCCCAGGTTCACCCCTCCACTTT. Translating gives CASSDVPGSPLHF.

This clone was detected only once. The chain employs TRBV10-1 and TRBJ1-2, with no clear D. With 7 bases removed from V and 4 bases from J, the gap between germline ends came to 19 bases. The CDR3 has 15 residues. From germline, CDR1 is WNHNN and CDR2 SYGVQD (reference sequence). The CDR3 loop is CASTLWRSEIYGYTF. In DNA form, the CDR3 reads TGCGCCAGCACTCTCTGGCGTTCGGAGATCTATGGCTACACCTTC.

The chain employs TRBV14 and TRBJ2-6; no reliable D call. Trimming left V 0 bases short and J 0 bases short, with 9 bases between. Germline CDR1 is SGHDN and CDR2 is FVKESK. There are 17 residues in the CDR3. DNA of the CDR3: TGTGCCAGCAGCCAAGATCGGAGATCCTCTGGGGCCAACGTCCTGACTTTC. Protein product: CASSQDRRSSGANVLTF.

The chain combines TRBV9 with TRBJ2-5, with TRBD1 matching 8 bases. This CDR3 is built from 15 residues. V shed 4 bases and J 5 bases; nucleotides not matched to a gene: 10. Germline CDR1 SGDLS, CDR2 YYNGEE. The CDR3 protein is CASSSRTGRAETQYF. In DNA, the CDR3 is TGTGCCAGCAGCTCGCGGACAGGGCGAGCGGAGACCCAGTACTTC.

The rearrangement uses TRBV4-1 and TRBJ2-1; no reliable D call. Germline values: CDR1 MGHRA, CDR2 YSYEKL. V lost 2 bases, J lost 8 bases, and 4 bases lay in between. This CDR3 is built from 11 residues. The DNA of the CDR3 is TGCGCCAGCAGCCAACAGTATGAGCAGTTCTTC. Protein: CASSQQYEQFF.

The rearrangement uses TRBV28 and TRBJ2-7; D is ambiguous. CDR1 and CDR2 (germline): MDHEN, SYDVKM. With 3 bases removed from V and 3 bases from J, the gap between germline ends came to 12 bases. This CDR3 has 14 amino acids. This chain's CDR3 is CASSFRGGLYEQYF. CDR3 bases: TGTGCCAGCAGTTTCCGAGGTGGCCTCTACGAGCAGTACTTC. Based on the CDR3 plus reference TRBV28 and TRBJ2-7, the full variable domain is DVKVTQSSRYLVKRTGEKVFLECVQDMDHENMFWYRQDPGLGLRLIYFSYDVKMKEKGDIPEGYSVSREKKERFSLILESASTNQTSMYLCASSFRGGLYEQYFGPGTRLTVT.

The genes are TRBV19 and TRBJ2-1; 9 bases agree with TRBD2. V lost 3 bases and J lost 5; bases outside the gene matches: 5. The CDR3 is 15 residues long. Germline-derived CDR1 and CDR2 are LNHDA and SQIVND (reference sequence). CDR3: CASSIERGDNNEQFF. The DNA of the CDR3 is TGTGCCAGTAGTATTGAGCGGGGGGACAACAATGAGCAGTTCTTC. The full variable domain, with the rest looked up from reference TRBV19 and TRBJ2-1, is DGGITQSPKYLFRKEGQNVTLSCEQNLNHDAMYWYRQDPGQGLRLIYYSQIVNDFQKGDIAEGYSVSREKKESFPLTVTSAQKNPTAFYLCASSIERGDNNEQFFGPGTRLTVL.

This rearrangement joins TRBV30 to TRBJ1-2; 12 nucleotides agree with TRBD1. Trimming removed 3 bases from V and 8 bases from J; junction bases left unmatched: 19. CDR3 length: 18 residues. Germline assignment: CDR1 GTSNPN and CDR2 SVGIG (reference sequence). Here the CDR3 reads CAWSPQGQGAAARGGYTF. The CDR3 DNA reads as TGTGCCTGGAGCCCACAGGGACAGGGGGCGGCCGCGCGGGGAGGCTACACCTTC.

This rearrangement joins TRBV29-1 to TRBJ1-2; tentative D call: TRBD1 (5 bases). The V gene's germline CDR1 is SQVTM and CDR2 ANQGSEA. This CDR3 contains 12 residues. V was shortened by 2 bases and J by 1 base, with 5 bases between the two germline ends. Here the CDR3 DNA reads TGCAGCGTTGAACAGGGTAACTATGGCTACACCTTC. It encodes CSVEQGNYGYTF.

The rearrangement uses TRBV18 and TRBJ2-6, with a weak D call TRBD1 (6 bases). CDR1 and CDR2 from the germline V gene are KGHSH and LQKENI. The ends were cut back, 3 bases at V and 2 bases at J, with 20 bases in the middle. The CDR3 has 19 residues. The CDR3, as DNA: TGTGCCAGCTCACCGGCAGAACAGGGTCTGTGGGCTGGGGCCAACGTCCTGACTTTC. It encodes CASSPAEQGLWAGANVLTF.

This chain joins TRBV19 and TRBJ2-7, with D perhaps TRBD1 (6 bases). CDR1 LNHDA and CDR2 SQIVND come from the germline V gene (reference sequence). V lost 0 bases to trimming and J lost 2 bases, with 8 bases between them. This CDR3 spans 14 amino acids. The CDR3 region is CASSIDRGAYEQYF. CDR3 in DNA: TGTGCCAGTAGTATAGACAGGGGAGCCTACGAGCAGTACTTC.

V gene TRBV18 combines with J gene TRBJ2-5, with D hard to call. CDR1 is KGHSH and CDR2 is LQKENI in the germline V gene. This CDR3 is built from 13 residues. Trimming took 3 bases from V and 5 from J, leaving 10 bases between them. In DNA, the CDR3 is TGTGCCAGCTCACCCGGTCTCCCGGAGACCCAGTACTTC. This sequence encodes CASSPGLPETQYF.

This chain connects TRBV5-4 to TRBJ2-3; perhaps TRBD2 as D (6 bases). V was clipped by 4 bases and J by 10 bases, with 13 bases between them. Germline values: CDR1 SGHNT, CDR2 YYREEE (reference sequence). The CDR3 has 12 residues. The CDR3 DNA is TGTGCCAGCAGCAGGGACTCCCTGGCGCAGTATTTT. It specifies CASSRDSLAQYF.

The chain is built from TRBV29-1 and TRBJ2-1; a possible D gene is TRBD2 (6 bases). Trimming removed 1 base from V and 0 bases from J, with 16 bases in between. This CDR3 is 17 amino acids long. CDR1 and CDR2 from the germline V gene are SQVTM and ANQGSEA. CDR3 loop: CSVEAREETSSYNEQFF. The CDR3, as DNA: TGCAGCGTTGAAGCAAGGGAGGAGACCTCCTCCTACAATGAGCAGTTCTTC.

The chain has TRBV5-1 and TRBJ2-5; the D is unclear. Germline lookup yields CDR1 SGHRS and CDR2 YFSETQ. The V end was cut by 1 base, the J end by 1 base, with 11 bases between. The CDR3 runs to 15 residues. The CDR3 region has the DNA TGCGCCAGCAGCTTGACGCGGCGGAGCCAAGAGACCCAGTACTTC. It codes for CASSLTRRSQETQYF.

The chain carries TRBV1 and TRBJ2-3; TRBD2 is the table's D call, not checked against the DNA. TRBV1 is marked as a pseudogene. CDR3 size: 18 residues. The CDR3 nucleotides read TGCACCAGCAGCCCATGGGGGCTAGCGGGTCCTCAAGTGGATACGCAGTATTTT. Translated: CTSSPWGLAGPQVDTQYF.

The chain recombines TRBV14 with TRBJ2-5; 9 nucleotides line up with TRBD2. The CDR3 covers 15 residues. V lost 2 bases to trimming and J lost 7 bases; unmatched junction nucleotides: 8. Germline CDR1 is SGHDN and CDR2 is FVKESK. CDR3 coding DNA: TGTGCCAGCAGCCAATTAGCGGGGGCAGAGGGGACCCAGTACTTC. It specifies CASSQLAGAEGTQYF. The full variable domain, completed using reference TRBV14 and TRBJ2-5, is EAGVTQFPSHSVIEKGQTVTLRCDPISGHDNLYWYRRVMGKEIKFLLHFVKESKQDESGMPNNRFLAERTGGTYSTLKVQPAELEDSGVYFCASSQLAGAEGTQYFGPGTRLLVL.

The chain combines TRBV9 with TRBJ1-2; perhaps TRBD1 as D (6 bases). CDR1 and CDR2 (germline): SGDLS, YYNGEE. This CDR3 is built from 15 residues. V was clipped by 3 bases and J by 4 bases, with 16 bases between them. CDR3 nucleotides: TGTGCCAGCAGCGCCCGCGAAAAAGGGGGCTATGGCTACACCTTC. This encodes CASSAREKGGYGYTF.

The chain is built from TRBV19 and TRBJ2-4; D remains unclear. This CDR3 region has 15 residues. V lost 5 bases to trimming and J lost 5 bases, with 16 bases between them. CDR1 is LNHDA, CDR2 SQIVND, per germline (reference sequence). The CDR3 protein is CASSPVDSAQNIQYF. CDR3 nucleotide sequence: TGTGCCAGTAGTCCAGTTGACTCGGCTCAAAACATTCAGTACTTC.